These 20 T cell receptor beta chains were sequenced from one sample in a study of blood T cell dynamics during melanoma immunotherapy. Time point reported: pre-treatment baseline. Repertoires were generated with immunoSEQ multiplex PCR, while TCRdb's copy carries only in-frame clones and drops some. The sample has about 22,000 clones, roughly 90% seen once. This material consisted of blood, taken from a patient treated with checkpoint blockade. The source is a human donor with melanoma.

The genes are TRBV6-6 and TRBJ1-2, with D maybe TRBD1 (6 bases). V lost 7 bases to trimming and J lost 7 bases, with 22 bases between them. Germline V gene sequence: CDR1 MNHNY, CDR2 SVGAGI (reference sequence). The CDR3 contains 15 residues. CDR3 protein: CASNISPDSPFGYTF. The CDR3 DNA follows: TGTGCCAGCAACATCTCCCCGGACAGCCCCTTTGGCTACACCTTC.

The chain is built from TRBV23-1 and TRBJ1-3, with TRBD1 as a possible D gene (5 bases). TRBV23-1 is recorded as an ORF, its role being uncertain. Trimming pared 3 bases from V and 4 bases from J, leaving 16 bases between. The CDR3 sequence is 16 residues long. CDR3 amino acids: CASSQGQDRNGNTIYF. The CDR3 coding sequence is TGCGCCAGCAGTCAGGGGCAGGATAGAAACGGAAACACCATATATTTT.

DNA of the CDR3: TGCGCCAGCAGCCCCGACCTCAATGAGCAGTTCTTC. Translating gives CASSPDLNEQFF. The rearrangement joins TRBV5-1 to TRBJ2-1, with D hard to call. The CDR3 extends over 12 amino acids. Between the trimmed V and J ends, which lost 4 bases and 6 bases, there was a span of 8 bases. Germline V lookup: CDR1 SGHRS, CDR2 YFSETQ. The complete variable domain, with remaining parts taken from reference TRBV5-1 and TRBJ2-1, reads KAGVTQTPRYLIKTRGQQVTLSCSPISGHRSVSWYQQTPGQGLQFLFEYFSETQRNKGNFPGRFSGRQFSNSRSEMNVSTLELGDSALYLCASSPDLNEQFFGPGTRLTVL.

The rearrangement uses TRBV6-6 and TRBJ2-7; weak D call: TRBD1 (6 bases). The CDR3 sequence is 14 residues long. The germline CDR1 and CDR2 sequences are MNHNY and SVGAGI (reference sequence). The ends were cut back, 0 bases at V and 5 bases at J, with 11 bases in the middle. Here the CDR3 reads CASSYSAGENEQYF. CDR3 DNA sequence: TGTGCCAGCAGTTACTCGGCAGGGGAAAACGAGCAGTACTTC.

The chain combines TRBV10-1 with TRBJ1-1; 9 nucleotides agree with TRBD1. Germline-derived CDR1 and CDR2 are WNHNN and SYGVQD (reference sequence). V was pared by 8 bases and J by 0 bases, with 16 bases of the junction left unmatched. This CDR3 contains 18 residues. The CDR3 nucleotides are TGCGCCAGCCCCACACCCACTCGACAGGGGGTCATGAACACTGAAGCTTTCTTT. This encodes CASPTPTRQGVMNTEAFF.

The chain recombines TRBV7-8 with TRBJ1-6; D gene unclear. This CDR3 is 14 amino acids long. Germline loops: CDR1 SGHVS, CDR2 FQNEAQ. Trimming shortened V by 2 bases and J by 8 bases, and 10 bases separated the two germline ends. The CDR3 DNA reads as TGTGCCAGCAGCTTAAGGGTGGTGGATTCACCCCTCCACTTT. The encoded protein is CASSLRVVDSPLHF.

The V and J genes are TRBV14 and TRBJ1-2; D uncertain. V lost 2 bases, J lost 5 bases, and 6 bases lay in between. The CDR3 extends over 12 amino acids. Germline V CDR1 and CDR2: SGHDN, FVKESK. The CDR3 DNA reads as TGTGCCAGCAGCCAATATACTTATGGCTACACCTTC. It yields the protein CASSQYTYGYTF.

The chain employs TRBV7-3 and TRBJ2-6; the D gene is possibly TRBD2 (7 bases). The V end lost 8 bases, the J end lost 2 bases, and 25 bases lay between the germline ends. Germline assignment: CDR1 SGHTA and CDR2 FQGTGA. The CDR3 covers 19 residues. The CDR3 loop reads CASAPFRGGGSPGANVLTF. CDR3 sequence (DNA): TGTGCCAGCGCCCCTTTCAGGGGCGGGGGATCCCCTGGGGCCAACGTCCTGACTTTC.

The chain employs TRBV5-1 and TRBJ2-7; D might be TRBD2 (6 bases). The CDR3 length is 16 residues. The germline gives CDR1 SGHRS, CDR2 YFSETQ. Trimming shortened V by 0 bases and J by 4 bases, and 17 bases separated the two germline ends. This CDR3 is CASSLARDLKTYEQYF. The CDR3 bases are TGCGCCAGCAGCTTGGCGCGGGACCTTAAGACGTACGAGCAGTACTTC.

The CDR3 nucleotides are TGCAGCGTTGAAGGTGGGGCGTCTGAGACCCAGTACTTC. Encoded protein: CSVEGGASETQYF. The rearrangement uses TRBV29-1 and TRBJ2-5; D is perhaps TRBD1 (5 bases). The CDR3 is made up of 13 amino acids. The V end lost 1 base, the J end lost 5 bases, and 11 bases lay between the germline ends. Germline V CDR1 and CDR2: SQVTM, ANQGSEA.

V and J are TRBV7-8 and TRBJ2-3; D call uncertain. Trimming cost V 0 bases and J 2 bases, with 12 bases left between them. The length of the CDR3 is 16 residues. CDR1 and CDR2 from the germline V gene are SGHVS and FQNEAQ. The CDR3 DNA reads as TGTGCCAGCAGCTTAGCGCCCCCCCCAGTCACAGATACGCAGTATTTT. It codes for CASSLAPPPVTDTQYF.

This clone has just one count. The chain employs TRBV7-8 and TRBJ1-1; D is unclear. This CDR3 region has 13 residues. V was pared by 3 bases and J by 6 bases, with 11 bases between. Germline CDR1 and CDR2: SGHVS and FQNEAQ. CDR3 in DNA: TGTGCCAGCAGCTTCAGGACGACGGCTGAAGCTTTCTTT. It yields the protein CASSFRTTAEAFF.

CDR3 sequence reads: CSVEDLAGGETQYF. The CDR3 DNA reads TGCAGCGTTGAAGATCTAGCGGGGGGGGAGACCCAGTACTTC. V and J are TRBV29-1 and TRBJ2-5, with 12 bases lining up with TRBD2. The V gene's germline CDR1 is SQVTM and CDR2 ANQGSEA. The CDR3 length is 14 residues. The ends lost 0 bases at V and 5 bases at J; junction bases unmatched: 1.

V usage is TRBV6-6 and J usage is TRBJ2-3; D gene uncertain. The length of the CDR3 is 14 residues. Per germline, CDR1 MNHNY and CDR2 SVGAGI (reference sequence). Between the trimmed V and J ends, which lost 1 base and 2 bases, there was a span of 7 bases. This CDR3 reads CASSYFSITDTQYF. In nucleotides, the CDR3 is TGTGCCAGCAGTTACTTTAGCATCACAGATACGCAGTATTTT.

J is TRBJ2-5 and V is TRBV7-3; 7 positions match TRBD1. The CDR3 totals 13 residues. With V trimmed by 5 bases and J by 4 bases, 4 bases remained unmatched. Germline CDR1 reads SGHTA; CDR2 reads FQGTGA. DNA of the CDR3: TGTGCCAGCAGCCCAGGGGGAGCAGAGACCCAGTACTTC. Its protein is CASSPGGAETQYF.

The rearrangement links TRBV6-1 to TRBJ2-2; D call uncertain. The V and J ends lost 4 bases and 4 bases respectively, with 7 bases between them. Germline CDR1 reads MNHNS; CDR2 reads SASEGT. The CDR3 spans 13 residues. DNA for the CDR3: TGTGCCAGCAGTGGCCAAATCACCGGGGAGCTGTTTTTT. It codes for CASSGQITGELFF.

The CDR3 spells CATLAGTGVNQPQHF. The CDR3, as DNA: TGTGCCACCCTTGCCGGGACAGGGGTCAATCAGCCCCAGCATTTT. The chain couples TRBV28 to TRBJ1-5; TRBD1 matches 10 bases. Germline V gene data show CDR1 as MDHEN and CDR2 as SYDVKM. The trim removed 10 bases at V and 3 bases at J, leaving 9 bases unmatched. The CDR3 extends over 15 amino acids.

The chain recombines TRBV5-5 with TRBJ2-7, with D possibly being TRBD2 (6 bases). V was cut by 0 bases and J by 2 bases, with 18 bases left in between. The CDR3 sequence is 17 residues long. Germline V gene sequence: CDR1 SGHKS, CDR2 YYEKEE (reference sequence). The CDR3 reads CASSLVSGGGVTYEQYF. The CDR3 nucleotides are TGTGCCAGCAGCTTGGTCTCCGGCGGAGGGGTCACCTACGAGCAGTACTTC. The entire variable domain, with the rest obtained from reference TRBV5-5 and TRBJ2-7, is as follows: DAGVTQSPTHLIKTRGQQVTLRCSPISGHKSVSWYQQVLGQGPQFIFQYYEKEERGRGNFPDRFSARQFPNYSSELNVNALLLGDSALYLCASSLVSGGGVTYEQYFGPGTRLTVT.

The rearrangement links TRBV5-1 to TRBJ1-6; TRBD1 might be the D (5 bases). The CDR3 sequence is 16 residues long. Trimming left V 0 bases short and J 10 bases short, with 17 bases between. CDR1 SGHRS and CDR2 YFSETQ come from the germline V gene. The CDR3 region is CASSLGQGSGLSPLHF. In DNA, the CDR3 is TGCGCCAGCAGCTTGGGTCAGGGATCCGGTTTATCACCCCTCCACTTT.

The gene calls are TRBV6-6 and TRBJ2-7, with TRBD1 as a possible D gene (6 bases). V was clipped by 6 bases and J by 1 base, with 13 bases between them. Germline V gene sequence: CDR1 MNHNY, CDR2 SVGAGI (reference sequence). This CDR3 is 14 amino acids long. The CDR3 is CASSRDIRSYEQYF. DNA of the CDR3: TGTGCCAGCAGCCGGGACATACGTTCCTACGAGCAGTACTTC.